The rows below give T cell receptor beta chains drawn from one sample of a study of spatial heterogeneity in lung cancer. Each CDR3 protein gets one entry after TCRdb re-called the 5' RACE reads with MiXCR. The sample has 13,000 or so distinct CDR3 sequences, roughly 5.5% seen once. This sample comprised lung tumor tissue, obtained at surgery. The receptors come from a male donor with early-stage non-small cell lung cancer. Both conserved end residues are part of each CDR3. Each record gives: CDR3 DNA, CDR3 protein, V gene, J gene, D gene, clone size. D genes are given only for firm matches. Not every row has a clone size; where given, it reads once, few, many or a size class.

TGTGCCAGCAGCTTGCAGGCTAGCGGGATGAACACCGGGGAGCTGTTTTTT	CASSLQASGMNTGELFF	TRBV5-4	TRBJ2-2	TRBD2	many
TGTGCCACTGCCTCCGGGCCCGGGAATGAGCAGTTCTTC	CATASGPGNEQFF	TRBV6-1	TRBJ2-1	-	many
TGTGCCAGCAGATACAGGGACACTGAAGCTTTCTTT	CASRYRDTEAFF	TRBV28	TRBJ1-1	-	few
TGTGCCACCAGCCCCGCGGGGACACCCACCTGGAAGCAGTACTTC	CATSPAGTPTWKQYF	TRBV6-2/TRBV6-3	TRBJ2-7	-	many
TGTGCCAGCAGCCAGACAAGACAGGGTGAGACCCAGTACTTC	CASSQTRQGETQYF	TRBV3-1	TRBJ2-5	TRBD1	few
TGTGCCAGCAGCTTAGCCGGGTCGGGGGCCCACTCTGGAAACACCATATATTTT	CASSLAGSGAHSGNTIYF	TRBV7-2	TRBJ1-3	-	many
TGTGCCACCAGCAGAGAAGGAACGGGGTTAGGGGAAAAACTGTTTTTT	CATSREGTGLGEKLFF	TRBV15	TRBJ1-4	-	many
TGCGCCAGCAGCCCCCCAGGCGCAGATACGCAGTATTTT	CASSPPGADTQYF	TRBV5-1	TRBJ2-3	-	many
TGCGCCAGCAGTGAGTCTGGTTTAGACGGAGGCACTGAAGCTTTCTTT	CASSESGLDGGTEAFF	TRBV10-1	TRBJ1-1	-	many
TGTGCCAGCAGAAAATCACTAGAGAGGAAGTTCTTC	CASRKSLERKFF	TRBV28	TRBJ2-1	-	many
TGTGCCAGCACCCTGGGGCAGGGGGCGACCCAGTACTTC	CASTLGQGATQYF	TRBV7-7	TRBJ2-5	TRBD1	many
TGCGCCAGCAGCCAAGATCAGCTTCAGCGGCCCCAGCATTTT	CASSQDQLQRPQHF	TRBV4-1	TRBJ1-5	-	many
TGTGCCAGCAGACGCCCAGGGGCGGATGAAAAACTGTTTTTT	CASRRPGADEKLFF	TRBV28	TRBJ1-4	-	-
TGTGCCAGCAGCCAAGCTGTGAGAGGTGCTGAAGCTTTCTTT	CASSQAVRGAEAFF	TRBV4-2	TRBJ1-1	-	few
TGTGCCAGCAGCCACTCGACAGGGGGCTCAACTAATGAAAAACTGTTTTTT	CASSHSTGGSTNEKLFF	TRBV3-1	TRBJ1-4	TRBD1	many
TGTGCCAGCACCCGAAACAGGGACATCGGGGAGCTGTTTTTT	CASTRNRDIGELFF	TRBV6-5	TRBJ2-2	-	many
TGTGCCAGCAGCCAGAGAAGCGGGAACGGGGACTTC	CASSQRSGNGDF	TRBV7-2	TRBJ2-5	TRBD2	medium-sized
TGCAGTGCGGCAGACGGAGGCACAGATACGCAGTATTTT	CSAADGGTDTQYF	TRBV20-1	TRBJ2-3	-	many
TGTGCCACCAGTGATCCAGGATACACCGGGGAGCTGTTTTTT	CATSDPGYTGELFF	TRBV24-1	TRBJ2-2	-	-
TGCAGTGCTCCCCGACTAGCGGGGGGGGACCGGGTGGCCCAGTACTTC	CSAPRLAGGDRVAQYF	TRBV20-1	TRBJ2-5	TRBD2	many